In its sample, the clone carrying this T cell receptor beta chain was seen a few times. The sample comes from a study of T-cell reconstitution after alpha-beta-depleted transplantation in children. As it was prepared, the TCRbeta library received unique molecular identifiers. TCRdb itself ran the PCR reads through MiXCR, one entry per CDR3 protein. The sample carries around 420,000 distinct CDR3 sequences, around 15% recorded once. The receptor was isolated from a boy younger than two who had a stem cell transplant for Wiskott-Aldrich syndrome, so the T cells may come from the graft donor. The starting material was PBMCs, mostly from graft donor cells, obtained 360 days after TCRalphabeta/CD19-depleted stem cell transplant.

CDR3 amino acids: CASSFLSGVTDTQYF. DNA of the CDR3: TGTGCCAGCAGTTTCTTAAGCGGAGTCACAGATACGCAGTATTTT. This rearrangement joins TRBV12-3 or TRBV12-4 to TRBJ2-3; maybe TRBD2 (5 bases). With 3 bases removed from V and 2 bases from J, the gap between germline ends came to 12 bases. There are 15 residues in the CDR3.